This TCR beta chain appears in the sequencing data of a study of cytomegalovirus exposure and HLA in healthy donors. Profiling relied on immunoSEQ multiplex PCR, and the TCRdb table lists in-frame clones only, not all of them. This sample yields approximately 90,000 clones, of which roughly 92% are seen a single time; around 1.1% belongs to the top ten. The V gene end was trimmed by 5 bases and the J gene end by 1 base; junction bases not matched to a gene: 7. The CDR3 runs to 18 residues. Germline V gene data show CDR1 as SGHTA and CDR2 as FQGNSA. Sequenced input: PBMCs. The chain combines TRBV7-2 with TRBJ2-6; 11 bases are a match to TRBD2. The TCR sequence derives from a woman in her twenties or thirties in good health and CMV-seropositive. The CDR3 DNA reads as TGTGCCAGCAGCCTTACTAGCGGGAGATTATCTGGGGCCAACGTCCTGACTTTC. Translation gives CASSLTSGRLSGANVLTF.